These T cell receptor beta chains were read from a single sample in a study of T cell repertoires in cytomegalovirus infection. Via MiXCR, TCRdb re-called the reads, giving one row per CDR3 protein. Here the sample spans 80,000 to 95,000 distinct CDR3 sequences, approximately 30% being singletons. No cognate antigen is known for these TCRs. The sequencing used CD8+ T cells from cultured PBMCs, collected from culture after CMV antigen stimulation. These receptors were obtained from a human donor in good health (CMV status not recorded). Some clones in this sample may be carry-over from other donors' samples. The CDR3 runs from the conserved cysteine through the conserved F or W. The order of the fields is D gene, CDR3 length, J gene, clone size, V gene, CDR3 DNA, CDR3 protein. D genes are given only for firm matches. Size is omitted from some rows. Given values are once, few, many or a class for expanded clones.

TRBD2	17	TRBJ2-3	.	TRBV15	TGTGCCACCAGCGCGTCAAGGGGACTAGCGGCTCCAGATACGCAGTATTTT	CATSASRGLAAPDTQYF
.	16	TRBJ1-6	.	TRBV28	TGTGCCAGCAGTCCCCATGGGCTAGCCTATAATTCACCCCTCCACTTT	CASSPHGLAYNSPLHF
TRBD1	18	TRBJ1-2	.	TRBV6-1	TGTGCCAGCAGTGAGGAAGGGGGCGCGTGGATAGCTAACTATGGCTACACCTTC	CASSEEGGAWIANYGYTF
.	16	TRBJ2-1	.	TRBV28	TGTGCCAGCAGTTTACCCCGGGACATCTCCTACAATGAGCAGTTCTTC	CASSLPRDISYNEQFF
.	15	TRBJ2-2	.	TRBV19	TGTGCCAGTAGTATAGGGAGCAGGTCCACCGGGGAGCTGTTTTTT	CASSIGSRSTGELFF
TRBD1	13	TRBJ1-6	many	TRBV27	TGTGCCAGCGCGGACAGGGTACGGTCACCCCTCCACTTT	CASADRVRSPLHF
TRBD1	16	TRBJ1-5	few	TRBV4-2	TGTGCCAGCAGCCAAGAAAGGACAGGGGCGAATCAGCCCCAGCATTTT	CASSQERTGANQPQHF
.	13	TRBJ2-1	.	TRBV24-1	TGTGCCACCAGTGATTTGGGTACTGGTGAGCAGTTCTTC	CATSDLGTGEQFF
.	14	TRBJ1-4	few	TRBV3-1	TGTGCCAGCAGCCAGGGCAGAATTAATGAAAAACTGTTTTTT	CASSQGRINEKLFF
TRBD2	16	TRBJ2-1	many	TRBV2	TGTGCCAGCAGCGAAGTGACTAGCGGGGGGGCCCATGAGCAGTTCTTC	CASSEVTSGGAHEQFF
.	13	TRBJ2-1	.	TRBV5-4	TGTGCCAGCAGCTTTGGGGGGGCGGATGAGCAGTTCTTC	CASSFGGADEQFF
.	13	TRBJ2-3	.	TRBV6-4	TGTGCCAGCAGTGGGGACGTCACAGATACGCAGTATTTT	CASSGDVTDTQYF
.	14	TRBJ2-1	many	TRBV24-1	TGTGCCACCAGTGATTCAGGGTTGGACAATGAGCAGTTCTTC	CATSDSGLDNEQFF
.	13	TRBJ2-7	few	TRBV15	TGTGCCACCAGTCGAGGGGTTACCTACGAGCAGTACTTC	CATSRGVTYEQYF
TRBD1	15	TRBJ2-5	.	TRBV20-1	TGCAGTGCTAGCTCCGGACAGGGTATTCTAGAGACCCAGTACTTC	CSASSGQGILETQYF
.	16	TRBJ1-4	few	TRBV7-9	TGTGCCAGCAGCCCTTGGATTGACAGTCGGAGGGAAAAACTGTTTTTT	CASSPWIDSRREKLFF
.	10	TRBJ1-2	.	TRBV2	TGTGCCAGCAGAGGAGGCCGAGACACCTTC	CASRGGRDTF
.	12	TRBJ2-2	few	TRBV7-8	TGTGCCAGCAGCTTAGGGGCCGGGGAGCTGTTTTTT	CASSLGAGELFF
TRBD1	16	TRBJ2-5	few	TRBV7-2	TGTGCCAGCAGCTTAAGGGGACAGGGTTCATGGGAGACCCAGTACTTC	CASSLRGQGSWETQYF
.	18	TRBJ1-1	.	TRBV12-3/TRBV12-4	TGTGCCAGCAGACAAGACGTAGACCAGGGGAGTGACGACACTGAAGCTTTCTTT	CASRQDVDQGSDDTEAFF
TRBD1	16	TRBJ1-5	few	TRBV7-8	TGTGCCAGCAGTCATATGGACAGGGACCGTAATCAGCCCCAGCATTTT	CASSHMDRDRNQPQHF
TRBD1	17	TRBJ1-1	.	TRBV5-1	TGCGCCAGCAACCCTACTCCCGGGACAGGGACGGACACTGAAGCTTTCTTT	CASNPTPGTGTDTEAFF
TRBD1	17	TRBJ1-3	.	TRBV19	TGTGCCAGTAAGGGACAGCCTCGAGGGTACTCTGGAAACACCATATATTTT	CASKGQPRGYSGNTIYF
TRBD1	16	TRBJ2-7	.	TRBV7-9	TGTGCCAGCAGCTCCAGAGACAGGGGGGTCGCCGCCGAGCAGTACTTC	CASSSRDRGVAAEQYF
TRBD1	16	TRBJ2-1	.	TRBV19	TGTGCCAGTAGTCCTCGACAGGGGGGTACCTACAATGAGCAGTTCTTC	CASSPRQGGTYNEQFF
.	14	TRBJ1-1	many	TRBV19	TGTGCCAGTAGTCTGGGGGTCATGAACACTGAAGCTTTCTTT	CASSLGVMNTEAFF
TRBD1	14	TRBJ1-2	.	TRBV7-3	TGTGCCAGCAGCTTAACCGGGACAGGGGATGGCTACACCTTC	CASSLTGTGDGYTF
.	16	TRBJ2-1	.	TRBV7-9	TGTGCCAGCAGCTTCCCCGAGGCGTGGCCCTACAATGAGCAGTTCTTC	CASSFPEAWPYNEQFF
.	13	TRBJ1-5	.	TRBV27	TGTGCCAGCCGTCCCCCGGGAAATCAGCCCCAGCATTTT	CASRPPGNQPQHF
.	14	TRBJ1-2	.	TRBV29-1	TGCAGCGGAGTCGTAGGGGATGGCAGCTATGGCTACACCTTC	CSGVVGDGSYGYTF
.	13	TRBJ2-7	few	TRBV27	TGTGCCAGCAGCCCGTGGGGGGAAAACGAGCAGTACTTC	CASSPWGENEQYF
.	10	TRBJ1-1	few	TRBV28	TGTGCCAGCAGTTTCGATGAAGCTTTCTTT	CASSFDEAFF
.	14	TRBJ1-1	.	TRBV4-1	TGCGCCAGCAGCCAAGATGTTGCAGGGACTGAAGCTTTCTTT	CASSQDVAGTEAFF
TRBD1	15	TRBJ1-1	.	TRBV19	TGTGCCAGTATCAAAGGGACAGGCCCACACACTGAAGCTTTCTTT	CASIKGTGPHTEAFF
.	13	TRBJ1-5	few	TRBV29-1	TGCAGCGTTGCTAGGGGGAGCAATCAGCCCCAGCATTTT	CSVARGSNQPQHF
.	14	TRBJ2-3	.	TRBV15	TGTGCCACCAGCGCCCGGGGTGCCGCAGATACGCAGTATTTT	CATSARGAADTQYF
.	14	TRBJ2-7	once	TRBV7-8	TGTGCCAGCAGCTTAGCAACCCCTCTGGAAGGGCAGTACTTC	CASSLATPLEGQYF
TRBD1	15	TRBJ1-6	.	TRBV15	TGTGCCACCAGCAGAGATCGGGACAGGGTCTCACCCCTCCACTTT	CATSRDRDRVSPLHF
.	14	TRBJ2-5	.	TRBV6-5	TGTGCCAGCAGTTACGAGGGTCTCCAAGAGACCCAGTACTTC	CASSYEGLQETQYF
.	16	TRBJ2-4	.	TRBV6-2/TRBV6-3	TGTGCCAGCAGCCATTCGGACATTACGGCCAAAAACATTCAGTACTTC	CASSHSDITAKNIQYF
.	14	TRBJ2-7	.	TRBV25-1	TGTGCCAGCAGTGAGGCTGCCAGGCCCTACGAGCAGTACTTC	CASSEAARPYEQYF
.	13	TRBJ2-5	few	TRBV12-3/TRBV12-4	TGTGCCAGCAGTTTTTCCGGTAGCGAGACCCAGTACTTC	CASSFSGSETQYF
.	12	TRBJ1-1	once	TRBV6-6	TGTGCCAGCAGTTACAAGGACTTGACGGCTTTCTTT	CASSYKDLTAFF
.	15	TRBJ1-1	.	TRBV15	TGTGCCACCAGCAGGGATACAGGGATTAACACTGAAGCTTTCTTT	CATSRDTGINTEAFF
.	14	TRBJ2-7	.	TRBV18	TGTGCCAGCTCACCACAGGACATGAACTACGAGCAGTACTTC	CASSPQDMNYEQYF
TRBD2	17	TRBJ2-3	many	TRBV7-2	TGTGCCAGCAGCTCAGGACTAGCGGGGGGTGGCACAGATACGCAGTATTTT	CASSSGLAGGGTDTQYF
TRBD1	15	TRBJ1-2	.	TRBV5-1	TGCGCCAGCAGCCCGGACGGGACAGTTAACTATGGCTACACCTTC	CASSPDGTVNYGYTF
.	13	TRBJ2-7	.	TRBV6-5	TGTGCCACGGCTAGGGCAGCTCCCTACGAGCAGTACTTC	CATARAAPYEQYF
.	16	TRBJ1-6	.	TRBV20-1	TGCAGTGCTAACAATGACAAACGCTCCTATAATTCACCCCTCCACTTT	CSANNDKRSYNSPLHF